This T cell receptor beta chain was recovered during a study of blood T cell repertoires in COVID-19. Study context: Sites in the United States, Italy and Spain provided acute and convalescent COVID-19 samples. PBMCs, B-cell-depleted T cells, or T cells were the source of the cDNA or gDNA that made up the material.

There are 14 residues in the CDR3. V shed 4 bases and J 3 bases; nucleotides not matched to a gene: 4. From germline, CDR1 is ENHRY and CDR2 SYGVKD. The data were produced by immunoSEQ multiplex PCR, yet TCRdb's version contains in-frame clones alone and is incomplete. In the table there are over 150,000 clones, about four fifths of which are singletons. This rearrangement joins TRBV10-3 to TRBJ2-3; 7 bases are shared with TRBD1. Sequenced input: peripheral blood. This receptor was taken from a man aged 18 to 35 with active or convalescent COVID-19. The DNA of the CDR3 is TGTGCCATCAGTGCGAGGGGGCCGACAGATACGCAGTATTTT. Its protein product is CAISARGPTDTQYF.